These 4 T cell receptor beta chains were sequenced from one sample in a study of blood T cell repertoires in COVID-19. TCRdb's copy holds only in-frame clones and misses some; the assay was immunoSEQ multiplex PCR. The repertoire includes around 300,000 clones, 75% to 90% of them detected once, and 0.85% to 1% sits in the top ten. Specimen: peripheral blood. All receptors come from a woman in her thirties or forties who had recovered from COVID-19.

The chain recombines TRBV6-5 with TRBJ1-6, with D possibly TRBD1 on 6 matching bases. From germline, CDR1 is MNHEY and CDR2 SVGAGI. CDR3 size: 15 residues. Trimming left V 7 bases short and J 4 bases short, with 14 bases between. The CDR3 DNA sequence: TGTGCCAGCACCCGGACAGATATTTATAATTCACCCCTCCACTTT. Amino acid sequence: CASTRTDIYNSPLHF.

V gene TRBV29-1 combines with J gene TRBJ2-7; 14 bases are a match to TRBD2. Trimming at V came to 0 bases and at J to 3 bases, leaving 4 bases not matched to a gene. The CDR3 totals 16 residues. CDR1 and CDR2 (germline): SQVTM, ANQGSEA. CDR3 loop: CSVEDYGLAGGYEQYF. CDR3 DNA sequence: TGCAGCGTTGAAGATTATGGACTAGCGGGAGGCTACGAGCAGTACTTC.

V gene TRBV11-3 combines with J gene TRBJ2-2, with D maybe TRBD1 (5 bases). Trimming left V 6 bases short and J 1 base short, with 9 bases between. CDR1 and CDR2 (germline): SGHNT, YENEEA. This CDR3 region has 14 residues. In DNA form, the CDR3 reads TGTGCCAGCAGAGGTGACAGGAACACCGGGGAGCTGTTTTTT. It yields the protein CASRGDRNTGELFF.

J is TRBJ1-6 and V is TRBV9; no reliable D call. V shed 0 bases and J shed 10 bases, with 14 bases lying between them. This CDR3 contains 15 residues. The germline V gene encodes CDR1 SGDLS and CDR2 YYNGEE. CDR3 coding DNA: TGTGCCAGCAGCGTAGGGGGAGCGGAACACTCACCCCTCCACTTT. Its translation: CASSVGGAEHSPLHF.